Below, 16 T cell receptor beta chains from the same sample are listed, as sequenced in a study of CXCR3-negative and CXCR3-positive naive CD8 T cells. Points from the study as a whole: TRB CDR3s were more hydrophobic in CXCR3-positive than in CXCR3-negative naive cells.

The antigens these receptors bind are not known. UMI-tagged TRB cDNA libraries were built via 5' RACE. TCRdb reprocessed the 5' RACE reads and reports one entry per CDR3 protein, with no DNA. The sample includes over 100,000 distinct CDR3 sequences. The sequenced sample consisted of naive CXCR3+ CD8+ T cells from blood. The subset is: CD45RO-CCR7+CD27+CD95- naive CD8+ T cells expressing CXCR3 (TNR3+). The receptors were sampled from a human donor in good health. Some clones in this sample may be carry-over from other donors' samples.

This chain links TRBV29-1 with TRBJ2-3; TCRdb's D gene call, TRBD1, goes unchecked for lack of DNA. CDR1 and CDR2 from the germline V gene are SQVTM and ANQGSEA. The CDR3 is 16 residues long. The CDR3 here is CSVAGQGALPTDTQYF.

The V call is TRBV9, the J call TRBJ2-7. Germline-derived CDR1 and CDR2 are SGDLS and YYNGEE. The CDR3 length is 14 residues. CDR3: CASSPEDVTYEQYF.

The chain recombines TRBV12-3 or TRBV12-4 with TRBJ2-7. The CDR3 totals 11 residues. This CDR3 is CASSFGHEQYF.

The chain is built from TRBV6-2 or TRBV6-3 and TRBJ2-1; the TCRdb D gene call, TRBD2, has no DNA to confirm it. The germline CDR1 and CDR2 sequences are MNHEY and SVGEGT. The CDR3 spans 11 residues. The CDR3 region is CASSPPREQFF.

J is TRBJ2-7 and V is TRBV14; the D call of TRBD2 rests on TCRdb alone, since no DNA is present to check it. The CDR3 runs 13 residues. In germline, CDR1 is SGHDN, CDR2 FVKESK. CDR3: CASSVGLASEQYF.

The chain recombines TRBV24-1 with TRBJ2-1. CDR3 length: 13 residues. Germline V gene sequence: CDR1 KGHDR, CDR2 SFDVKD. Here the CDR3 reads CATSDSDYNEQFF.

V gene TRBV9 combines with J gene TRBJ2-1. The germline CDR1 and CDR2 sequences are SGDLS and YYNGEE. The CDR3 spans 16 residues. CDR3 in amino acids: CASSVATGPTYNEQFF.

The rearrangement links TRBV7-9 to TRBJ2-7; TCRdb's D call of TRBD2 is untestable without DNA. This CDR3 region has 16 residues. From germline, CDR1 is SEHNR and CDR2 FQNEAQ (reference sequence). CDR3 in amino acids: CASSSLAGGITYEQYF.

This chain links TRBV20-1 with TRBJ2-1; no DNA is available, so the TRBD2 call from TCRdb remains unchecked. Germline V CDR1 and CDR2: DFQATT, SNEGSKA (reference sequence). The CDR3 is made up of 17 amino acids. CDR3: CSDNPSTGTSGGYEQFF.

This chain connects TRBV7-8 to TRBJ2-7; TCRdb reports TRBD1, a call that lacks DNA to check it against. Germline CDR1 reads SGHVS; CDR2 reads FQNEAQ. CDR3 length: 14 amino acids. The CDR3 region is CASSLSGQWSEQYF.

The chain combines TRBV29-1 with TRBJ1-2; TCRdb returns TRBD1, unconfirmable since there is no DNA. This CDR3 region has 16 residues. CDR1 is SQVTM, CDR2 ANQGSEA, per germline. The CDR3 loop is CSVVGPSAGGEYGYTF.

The rearrangement links TRBV7-6 to TRBJ2-1. CDR1 and CDR2 (germline): SGHVS, FNYEAQ. The length of the CDR3 is 13 residues. CDR3 sequence reads: CASSLAHWREQFF.

This chain links TRBV5-1 with TRBJ2-7. This CDR3 comprises 13 residues. Germline V gives CDR1 SGHRS, CDR2 YFSETQ. The CDR3: CASSQTPSYEQYF.

V is TRBV10-3 and J is TRBJ2-7; lacking DNA, the TRBD1 call made by TCRdb goes unchecked. This CDR3 comprises 16 residues. The V gene's germline CDR1 is ENHRY and CDR2 SYGVKD. The CDR3 region is CAISEPRTGGPYEQYF.

The genes are TRBV4-3 and TRBJ1-4. This CDR3 has 18 residues. Germline assignment: CDR1 LGHNA and CDR2 YSLEER. The CDR3 sequence: CASSQERQALGDNEKLFF.

This sequence joins TRBV4-3 and TRBJ1-1; absent DNA, TCRdb's TRBD1 call cannot be checked. The germline CDR1 and CDR2 sequences are LGHNA and YSLEER. The CDR3 is 13 residues long. The CDR3 region is CASSYDRGRGAFF.